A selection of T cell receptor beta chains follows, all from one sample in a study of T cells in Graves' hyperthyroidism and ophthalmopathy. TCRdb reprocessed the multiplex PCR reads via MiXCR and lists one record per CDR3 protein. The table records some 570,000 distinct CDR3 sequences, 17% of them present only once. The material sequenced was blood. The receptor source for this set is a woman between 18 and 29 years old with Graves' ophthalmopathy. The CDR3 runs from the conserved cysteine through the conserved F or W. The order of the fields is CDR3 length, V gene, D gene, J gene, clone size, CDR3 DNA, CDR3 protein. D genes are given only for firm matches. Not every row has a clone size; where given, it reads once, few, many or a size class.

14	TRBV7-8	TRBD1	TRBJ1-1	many	TGTGCCAGCAGCTACTTGGACAGGGATACTGAAGCTTTCTTT	CASSYLDRDTEAFF
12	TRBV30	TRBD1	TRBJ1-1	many	TGTGCCTGGAGTCCACAGGGGGAGGAAGCTTTCTTT	CAWSPQGEEAFF
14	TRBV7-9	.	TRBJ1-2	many	TGTGCCAGCAGCTTAGCTGGTCACAACTATGGCTACACCTTC	CASSLAGHNYGYTF
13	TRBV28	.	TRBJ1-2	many	TGTGCCAGCAGTTTGACATTCTACTATGGCTACACCTTC	CASSLTFYYGYTF
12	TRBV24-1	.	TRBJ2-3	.	TGTGCCACCAGTGGGGGTGCCGATACGCAGTATTTT	CATSGGADTQYF
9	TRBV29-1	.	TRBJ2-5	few	TGCAGCGTTGGGGAGACCCAGTACTTC	CSVGETQYF
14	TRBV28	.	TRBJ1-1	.	TGTGCCAGCAGTTTTATCGGGGGGGCGCGAGCGGCTTTCTTT	CASSFIGGARAAFF
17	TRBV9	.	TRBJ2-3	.	TGTGCCAGCAGCGAGTGGGTCGGGACCTCTGACTCGGATACGCAGTATTTT	CASSEWVGTSDSDTQYF
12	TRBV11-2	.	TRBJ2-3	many	TGTGCCAGCTCCCAAGCCACAGATACGCAGTATTTT	CASSQATDTQYF
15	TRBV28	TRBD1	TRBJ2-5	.	TGTGCCAGCAGCGCCGGGACAGAGAACCAAGAGACCCAGTACTTC	CASSAGTENQETQYF
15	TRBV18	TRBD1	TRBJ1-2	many	TGTGCCAGCTCGATGGACAGGGGGGGCTTCGGTGGCTACACCTTC	CASSMDRGGFGGYTF
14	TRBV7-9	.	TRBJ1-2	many	TGTGCCAGCAGCTTAATGGAGGGGTACTATGGCTACACCTTC	CASSLMEGYYGYTF
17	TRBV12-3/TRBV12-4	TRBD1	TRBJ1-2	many	TGTGCCAGCAGCCCGGGACAGGTCGGTCCACTTAACTATGGCTACACCTTC	CASSPGQVGPLNYGYTF
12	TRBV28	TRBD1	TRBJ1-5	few	TGTGCCAGTGACAGGGTATCAGAGCCCCAGCATTTT	CASDRVSEPQHF
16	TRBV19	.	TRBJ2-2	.	TGTGCCAGTAGTATCATGGCTAGACGGATCACCGGGGAGCTGTTTTTT	CASSIMARRITGELFF
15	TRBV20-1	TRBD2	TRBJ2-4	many	TGCAGTGCTAGAGTAGGACTAGCGGCTAGCTACATTCAGTACTTC	CSARVGLAASYIQYF
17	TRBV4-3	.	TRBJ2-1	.	TGCGCCAGCAGCCAAGTAGGGCGGGGCGGCCTCTACAATGAGCAGTTCTTC	CASSQVGRGGLYNEQFF
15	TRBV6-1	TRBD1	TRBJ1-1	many	TGTGCCAGCAGTGTGGGACAGGCCCTGAACACTGAAGCTTTCTTT	CASSVGQALNTEAFF
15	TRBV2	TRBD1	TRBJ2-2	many	TGTGCCAGCTTCGGAAGGGACAGTCCCACCGGGGAGCTGTTTTTT	CASFGRDSPTGELFF
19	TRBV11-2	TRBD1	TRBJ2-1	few	TGTGCCAGCAGCTTAGCGGCCCAGGGGGCAAAATTGAGACCCAATGAGCAGTTCTTC	CASSLAAQGAKLRPNEQFF
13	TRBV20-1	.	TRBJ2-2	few	TGCAGTGCTCGGCGGGCGAACACCGGGGAGCTGTTTTTT	CSARRANTGELFF
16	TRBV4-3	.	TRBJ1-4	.	TGCGCCAGCAGCCAAGATTTGCAAGCCTTTAATGAAAAACTGTTTTTT	CASSQDLQAFNEKLFF
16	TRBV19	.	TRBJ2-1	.	TGTGCCAGTAGTAAAGGGGAACGGGCCTCTTTCAATGAGCAGTTCTTC	CASSKGERASFNEQFF
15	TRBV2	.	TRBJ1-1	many	TGTGCCAGCACCTCCTTAGGAGAAATGAACACTGAAGCTTTCTTT	CASTSLGEMNTEAFF
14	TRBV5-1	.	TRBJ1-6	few	TGCGCCAGCAGCCGACGGGGATATAATTCACCCCTCCACTTT	CASSRRGYNSPLHF
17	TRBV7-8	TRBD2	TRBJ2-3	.	TGTGCCAGCAGCTTAGAATTCGTAGCGGGGATTACAGATACGCAGTATTTT	CASSLEFVAGITDTQYF
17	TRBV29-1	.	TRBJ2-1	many	TGCAGCGTTGAAGATCCTGGAAGGGGACGACATTACAATGAGCAGTTCTTC	CSVEDPGRGRHYNEQFF
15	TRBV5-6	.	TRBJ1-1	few	TGTGCCAGCAGCTTTTTCCAGGAGATGAACACTGAAGCTTTCTTT	CASSFFQEMNTEAFF
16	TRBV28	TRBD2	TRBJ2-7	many	TGTGCCAGCAACCCGGGCCTAGCGGCGATTCCCTACGAGCAGTACTTC	CASNPGLAAIPYEQYF
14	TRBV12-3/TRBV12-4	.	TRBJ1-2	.	TGTGCCAGCAGGAAAACCACAGGGAACTATGGCTACACCTTC	CASRKTTGNYGYTF
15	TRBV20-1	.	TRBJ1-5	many	TGCAGTGCTAAGGGACTCCGGGATAGCAATCAGCCCCAGCATTTT	CSAKGLRDSNQPQHF
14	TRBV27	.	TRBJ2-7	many	TGTGCCAGCAGTTTGGCGTCGCGGGTTGACGAGCAGTACTTC	CASSLASRVDEQYF
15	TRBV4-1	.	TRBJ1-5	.	TGCGCCAGCAGCCGCACGACAGTTAGCAATCAGCCCCAGCATTTT	CASSRTTVSNQPQHF
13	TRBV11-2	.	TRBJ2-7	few	TGTGCCAGCAGCTTAGGCTATGGCTACGAGCAGTACTTC	CASSLGYGYEQYF
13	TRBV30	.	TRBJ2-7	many	TGTGCCTGGAGAGCCCTCGGGGGCTACGAGCAGTACTTC	CAWRALGGYEQYF
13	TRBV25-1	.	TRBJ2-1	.	TGTGCCAGCAGTGTTCTCTTTTACAATGAGCAGTTCTTC	CASSVLFYNEQFF
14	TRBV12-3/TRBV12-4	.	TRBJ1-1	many	TGTGCCAGCAGCTTCGACAGTTTGAACACTGAAGCTTTCTTT	CASSFDSLNTEAFF
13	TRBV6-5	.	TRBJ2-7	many	TGTGCCAGCAGTTACTCGGAGGCATTCGAGCAGTACTTC	CASSYSEAFEQYF
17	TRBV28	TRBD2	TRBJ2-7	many	TGTGCCAGCAGGCGACAGGGACGCTTAGCGGGAGCCCTCGAGCAGTACTTC	CASRRQGRLAGALEQYF
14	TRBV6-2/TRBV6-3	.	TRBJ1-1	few	TGTGCCAGCAGGGTCAGTAACTTTGCCACTGAAGCTTTCTTT	CASRVSNFATEAFF
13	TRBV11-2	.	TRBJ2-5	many	TGTGCCAGCAGCTTAGATCACCGAGAGACCCAGTACTTC	CASSLDHRETQYF
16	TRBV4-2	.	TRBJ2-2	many	TGTGCCAGCAGCCAAGAGGGCAGGGAGAACACCGGGGAGCTGTTTTTT	CASSQEGRENTGELFF
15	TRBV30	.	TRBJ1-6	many	TGTGCCTGGAGTCCCTTATCATCTGGGAATTCACCCCTCCACTTT	CAWSPLSSGNSPLHF
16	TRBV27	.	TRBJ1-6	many	TGTGCCAGCCGCAGACAGTCACTCTTTAATAATTCACCCCTCCACTTT	CASRRQSLFNNSPLHF
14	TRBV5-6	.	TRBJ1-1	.	TGTGCCAGCAGCCAAGATTTCGGGGACGGCGAAGCTTTCTTT	CASSQDFGDGEAFF
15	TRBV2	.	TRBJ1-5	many	TGTGCCAGCAGTGATACCCCGTCAGGGAATCAGCCCCAGCATTTT	CASSDTPSGNQPQHF
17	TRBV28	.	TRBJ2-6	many	TGTGCCAGCAGTTTAATTTCCGGTGCCTCTGGGGCCAACGTCCTGACTTTC	CASSLISGASGANVLTF
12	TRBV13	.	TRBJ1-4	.	TGTGCCAGCAGCGTGGACGGGGAAAAACTGTTTTTT	CASSVDGEKLFF